This TCR beta chain was sequenced for a study of T cell responses to AZD1222 COVID-19 vaccine. With respect to this clone: Its antigen is unknown.

The germline CDR1 and CDR2 sequences are LNHDA and SQIVND (reference sequence). The CDR3 contains 13 residues. V shed 6 bases and J shed 8 bases, with 13 bases lying between them. Assay used: immunoSEQ multiplex PCR; TCRdb lists only in-frame clones, some missing. The sample data list about 140,000 clones. Study-wide findings and caveats: Variant regions that are unmutated are reportedly the target of nearly half of spike-specific TCRs. Dominant CD4 TCR responses targeted spike regions 160-218 and 743-854. Once two AZD1222 doses were given, Spike-specific TCR breadth and depth went up.

Sequences were obtained from peripheral blood. This sequence joins TRBV19 and TRBJ1-4; maybe TRBD1 (5 bases). This TCR was recovered from an adult in good health. The CDR3 DNA is TGTGCCAGTAGCGGGACCCTTGAAGAAAAACTGTTTTTT. Its protein product is CASSGTLEEKLFF.